This passage covers 19 T cell receptor beta chains from one sample sequenced in a study of T cells in Graves' hyperthyroidism and ophthalmopathy. TCR beta CDR3 sequences were amplified from RNA transcripts. During a first-round RT-PCR of the TCR CDR3, the HTBI primer set was used. Using its own MiXCR run on the multiplex PCR reads, TCRdb lists one record per CDR3 protein. The data show some 690,000 distinct CDR3 sequences, 17% seen once. Material: blood. The receptors derive from a man aged 50-60 years with Graves' hyperthyroidism.

The chain uses TRBV6-1 and TRBJ1-6, with D maybe TRBD1 (5 bases). With 7 bases removed from V and 10 bases from J, the gap between germline ends came to 17 bases. The germline V gene encodes CDR1 MNHNS and CDR2 SASEGT. The length of the CDR3 is 14 residues. Here the CDR3 reads CASTIDRAVSPLHF. The CDR3 DNA sequence: TGTGCCAGCACTATCGACAGAGCGGTGTCACCCCTCCACTTT.

This clonotype has a count of ten or more. The J gene is TRBJ2-5, the V gene TRBV11-2; D is possibly TRBD2 (7 bases). Per the germline V gene, CDR1 is SGHAT and CDR2 is FQNNGV. CDR3 length equals 15 residues. The V and J ends lost 1 base and 5 bases respectively, with 14 bases between them. The CDR3 loop is CASSLGGGEPETQYF. CDR3 coding DNA: TGTGCCAGCAGCTTAGGAGGGGGGGAGCCGGAGACCCAGTACTTC.

A few counts support this clonotype. This chain connects TRBV24-1 to TRBJ1-5; D is uncertain. The CDR3 totals 15 residues. V was pared by 3 bases and J by 9 bases, with 17 bases between. Germline CDR1 is KGHDR and CDR2 is SFDVKD. As DNA, the CDR3 is TGTGCCACCAGTGATGGCTCCCGTAGTATTCGGCCCCAGCATTTT. This sequence encodes CATSDGSRSIRPQHF.

This clonotype has ten or more counts. The chain couples TRBV12-3 or TRBV12-4 to TRBJ2-1, with TRBD2 matching 9 bases. The CDR3 length is 15 residues. With 5 bases clipped from V and 3 bases from J, the junction kept 5 bases outside the gene matches. CDR3 sequence: CASSLSGSLYNEQFF. DNA of the CDR3: TGTGCCAGCAGTCTTAGCGGGAGCCTCTACAATGAGCAGTTCTTC.

This clonotype was found a few times. This may come from a read error, since a much larger clone is one base off. The chain recombines TRBV7-8 with TRBJ1-6, with D unclear. V was clipped by 6 bases and J by 0 bases, with 6 bases between them. Germline CDR1 reads SGHVS; CDR2 reads FQNEAQ. The CDR3 contains 14 residues. CDR3 sequence (DNA): TGTGCCAGCAGGGGGAGCTCCTATAATTCACCCCTCCACTTT. As protein: CASRGSSYNSPLHF.

As concerns this clonotype: Since a much larger clone is just one base distant, this may be a read error. The V call is TRBV12-3 or TRBV12-4, the J call TRBJ2-7; D is uncertain. The CDR3 loop spans 14 amino acids. CDR3 protein: CACSFRVDGREQYF. The CDR3 nucleotides read TGTGCCTGCAGTTTTCGGGTTGATGGGCGCGAGCAGTACTTC.

In nucleotides, the CDR3 is TGTGCCAACAGCCCCGGACTAGTCGGTAGCAAGTTCTTC. Its protein product is CANSPGLVGSKFF. The rearrangement joins TRBV27 to TRBJ2-1; 7 bases are shared with TRBD2. The germline CDR1 and CDR2 sequences are MNHEY and SMNVEV (reference sequence). V trimming: 10 bases; J trimming: 14 bases; junction bases outside the gene matches: 17. The CDR3 length is 13 residues.

In this sample, this clonotype turned up many times. The chain has TRBV2 and TRBJ2-2; no firm D call. The CDR3 totals 13 residues. V gave up 8 bases and J gave up 6 bases, with 13 bases separating them. Germline values: CDR1 SNHLY, CDR2 FYNNEI. The CDR3, as DNA: TGTGCCAGCGGTAAAGTGCTCGCCGGGGAGCTGTTTTTT. Encoded protein: CASGKVLAGELFF.

This clonotype was counted at least ten times. J is TRBJ2-5 and V is TRBV6-1; a weak D match, TRBD2 (7 bases). The length of the CDR3 is 14 residues. Per germline, CDR1 MNHNS and CDR2 SASEGT. V was pared by 8 bases and J by 1 base, with 14 bases between. CDR3 in DNA: TGTGCCAGCGAGGGGGGGGGCGGCCAAGAGACCCAGTACTTC. It translates to CASEGGGGQETQYF.

This clonotype was recorded a few times. The rearrangement uses TRBV5-1 and TRBJ2-2, with 10 bases that match TRBD1. CDR1 SGHRS and CDR2 YFSETQ come from the germline V gene. The CDR3 length is 17 residues. The V and J ends lost 4 bases and 4 bases, in that order; junction bases with no gene match: 10. The CDR3 nucleotides read TGCGCCAGCAGCACCGGACAGGGGGAGGTTGGCACCGGGGAGCTGTTTTTT. It yields the protein CASSTGQGEVGTGELFF.

This clonotype was counted ten times or more. V gene TRBV2 combines with J gene TRBJ1-3; D unclear. Germline V gives CDR1 SNHLY, CDR2 FYNNEI. There are 17 residues in the CDR3. V lost 4 bases, J lost 0 bases, and 16 bases lay in between. The CDR3 reads CASSGAGKTSSGNTIYF. CDR3 coding DNA: TGTGCCAGCAGTGGAGCGGGTAAGACGAGCTCTGGAAACACCATATATTTT. Supplemented by reference TRBV2 and TRBJ1-3, the full variable domain reads EPEVTQTPSHQVTQMGQEVILRCVPISNHLYFYWYRQILGQKVEFLVSFYNNEISEKSEIFDDQFSVERPDGSNFTLKIRSTKLEDSAMYFCASSGAGKTSSGNTIYFGEGSWLTVV.

With regard to this clonotype: It may be a read error: a sequence one base away is much more abundant. The genes are TRBV7-9 and TRBJ2-1; 7 positions match TRBD2. V lost 4 bases to trimming and J lost 8 bases; unmatched junction nucleotides: 17. Per the germline V gene, CDR1 is SEHNR and CDR2 is FQNEAQ (reference sequence). The CDR3 length is 17 residues. DNA for the CDR3: TGTGCCAGCAGCTCCGAAGATCGGACTAGAAGTATCTATGAGCAGTTCTTC. This translates into CASSSEDRTRSIYEQFF.

V and J are TRBV5-1 and TRBJ1-1, with TRBD1 matching over 7 bases. The CDR3 is 15 amino acids. With 0 bases clipped from V and 0 bases from J, the junction kept 2 bases outside the gene matches. In germline, CDR1 is SGHRS, CDR2 YFSETQ. The CDR3 DNA follows: TGCGCCAGCAGCTTGGTCGGGACAGTGAACACTGAAGCTTTCTTT. Translating gives CASSLVGTVNTEAFF. Complete variable domain (other parts from reference TRBV5-1 and TRBJ1-1): KAGVTQTPRYLIKTRGQQVTLSCSPISGHRSVSWYQQTPGQGLQFLFEYFSETQRNKGNFPGRFSGRQFSNSRSEMNVSTLELGDSALYLCASSLVGTVNTEAFFGQGTRLTVV.

This clonotype occurred once. It may be a read error: a sequence one base away is much more abundant. This sequence joins TRBV5-1 and TRBJ2-7; D not resolved. The CDR3 spans 15 residues. Germline V gene lookup returns CDR1 SGHRS and CDR2 YFSETQ. V lost 0 bases, J lost 0 bases, and 10 bases lay in between. CDR3: CASSLGDTISYEQYF. CDR3 DNA sequence: TGCGCCAGCAGCTTGGGTGACACGATCTCCTACGAGCAGTACTTC.

There are many counts of this clonotype. This chain uses TRBV11-3 with TRBJ2-1; D tentatively fits TRBD1 or TRBD2 (5 bases each). V gave up 1 base and J gave up 6 bases, with 10 bases separating them. CDR3 length: 14 residues. Germline values: CDR1 SGHNT, CDR2 YENEEA. CDR3 bases: TGTGCCAGCAGCTTAGGTGGGACCGTCAATGAGCAGTTCTTC. It translates to CASSLGGTVNEQFF.

This clonotype has just a few counts. The rearrangement links TRBV18 to TRBJ1-5; no clear D gene. Per the germline V gene, CDR1 is KGHSH and CDR2 is LQKENI. The V gene lost 3 bases and the J gene lost 8 bases, with 14 bases spanning the gap. The CDR3 loop spans 14 amino acids. CDR3 amino acids: CASSPDRVREPQHF. CDR3 DNA: TGTGCCAGCTCACCTGACCGCGTACGTGAGCCCCAGCATTTT.

This clonotype has only one observation. The chain links TRBV10-3 to TRBJ2-1, with 8 bases that match TRBD2. Germline V gene sequence: CDR1 ENHRY, CDR2 SYGVKD. V lost 5 bases and J lost 4; bases outside the gene matches: 13. The CDR3 has 17 amino acids. This chain's CDR3 is CAISTLWKREWYNEQFF. As DNA, the CDR3 is TGTGCCATCAGTACTCTTTGGAAGCGGGAGTGGTACAATGAGCAGTTCTTC.

This clonotype was detected a few times. This may stem from a read error, because a much larger clone lies one nucleotide away. V usage is TRBV6-1 and J usage is TRBJ1-1; maybe TRBD1 (5 bases). This CDR3 contains 15 residues. Germline V gene data show CDR1 as MNHNS and CDR2 as SASEGT. Here the CDR3 DNA reads TGTGCCAGCAGTAAAGCTGCGGGGGTGAACACTGAAGCTTTCTTT. This translates into CASSKAAGVNTEAFF.

Turning to this clonotype: At one boundary the junction diverges from the germline segment, which might be a read error. The genes are TRBV3-1 and TRBJ2-7; a weak D match, TRBD2 (6 bases). CDR3 length: 16 amino acids. CDR1 LGHDT and CDR2 YNNKEL come from the germline V gene (reference sequence). The CDR3 here is CASSHEEDPTRREHYF. CDR3 bases: TGTGCCAGCAGCCACGAAGAGGACCCGACTAGGAGAGAGCACTACTTC.